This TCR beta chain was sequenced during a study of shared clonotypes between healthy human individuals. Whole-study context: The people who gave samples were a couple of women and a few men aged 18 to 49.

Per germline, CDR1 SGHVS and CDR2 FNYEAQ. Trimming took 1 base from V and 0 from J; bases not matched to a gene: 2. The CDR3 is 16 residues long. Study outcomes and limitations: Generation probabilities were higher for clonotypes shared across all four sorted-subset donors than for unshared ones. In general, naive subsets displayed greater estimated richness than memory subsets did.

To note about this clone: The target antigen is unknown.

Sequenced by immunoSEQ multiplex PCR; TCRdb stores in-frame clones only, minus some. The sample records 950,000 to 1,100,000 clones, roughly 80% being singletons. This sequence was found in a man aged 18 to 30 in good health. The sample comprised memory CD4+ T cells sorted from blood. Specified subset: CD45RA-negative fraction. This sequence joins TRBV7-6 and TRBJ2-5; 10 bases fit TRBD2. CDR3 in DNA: TGTGCCAGCAGCTTAGTTAGCGGGGGGTACCAAGAGACCCAGTACTTC. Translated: CASSLVSGGYQETQYF.